This T cell receptor (beta chain) was recorded in a study of cytomegalovirus exposure and HLA in healthy donors. Study-wide results and caveats: Most TCR sequences showed up rarely, but some public TCRs showed up in many donors.

TCRdb's table, derived via immunoSEQ multiplex PCR, lists solely in-frame clones and lacks some. The sample has 150,000 to 200,000 clones; about 82% are singletons. Germline V gene lookup returns CDR1 MNHEY and CDR2 SMNVEV (reference sequence). The V and J ends lost 5 bases and 4 bases, in that order; junction bases with no gene match: 6. This CDR3 is built from 15 residues. Comment on this clone: Its antigen is currently unknown.

The rearrangement uses TRBV27 and TRBJ2-2, with 8 nucleotides matching TRBD1. Sequenced material: PBMCs. This receptor was obtained from a woman aged 18-29 years in good health and CMV-seronegative. The CDR3 DNA reads TGTGCCAGCAGTCTAGGGACAGGCTTCACCGGGGAGCTGTTTTTT. It encodes CASSLGTGFTGELFF.